In its sample, the clone carrying this T cell receptor (beta chain) was seen a few times. As yet, its antigen is unknown. The CDR3 loop spans 12 amino acids. The V end was cut by 6 bases, the J end by 5 bases, with 10 bases between. After 5'RACE with constant-segment primers, TCR alpha and TCR beta cDNA libraries carrying sample barcodes and UMIs were obtained. MiXCR, applied by TCRdb to the 5' RACE reads, yields one record per CDR3 protein. The sample has about 350,000 distinct CDR3 sequences, around 20% seen once. These data come from a study of T-cell memory formation after mild COVID-19. On the study more broadly: TCR clustering was largely donor specific.

Broader study findings: Mainly CM and EM harbored the contracting CD4+ clones; mainly EMRA harbored the CD8+ ones. Specificity for SARS-CoV-2 was not confirmed among the second-wave clones peaking on day 37.

Sample: PBMCs or a T cell subset sorted from them (not recorded which). The TCR originated in a man aged 18-30 years who had mild COVID-19 (a few samples of this study predate the infection). Cell type and time point are not known. V and J are TRBV12-3 or TRBV12-4 and TRBJ2-5; D might be TRBD2 (5 bases). For the CDR3, the DNA is TGTGCCAGCAGCTCTCGCGGGGAGACCCAGTACTTC. It encodes CASSSRGETQYF.